These T cell receptor beta chains were read from a single sample in a study of cytomegalovirus exposure and HLA in healthy donors. Clones were sequenced by immunoSEQ multiplex PCR, and TCRdb holds only the in-frame ones, with some missing. This table holds fewer than 130,000 clones, 89% found once. Source material: PBMCs. The receptors derive from a woman aged 18 to 35 in good health and CMV-seronegative. The CDR3 runs from the conserved cysteine through the conserved F or W. The D gene is left open where the match is weak. Size tells how often a clone was seen (once, few, many) or the class of an expanded clone, and some rows leave it out.

j_call v_call clone_size d_call cdr3_aa cdr3_nt
TRBJ1-2 TRBV28 . . CASSPPDYGYTF TGTGCCAGCAGTCCTCCGGACTATGGCTACACCTTC
TRBJ2-1 TRBV5-1 . . CASSLAGLDNEQFF TGCGCCAGCAGCTTAGCAGGGTTGGACAATGAGCAGTTCTTC
TRBJ1-1 TRBV27 . TRBD1 CASRTGGNTEAFF TGTGCCAGCAGGACAGGGGGGAACACTGAAGCTTTCTTT
TRBJ2-7 TRBV28 . TRBD1 CASSSGTGDSYEQYF TGTGCCAGCAGTTCCGGGACAGGGGATTCCTACGAGCAGTACTTC
TRBJ2-7 TRBV6-1 . TRBD1 CASSENGQGRFYEQYF TGTGCCAGCAGTGAAAACGGACAGGGGCGGTTCTACGAGCAGTACTTC
TRBJ2-7 TRBV4-1 . . CASSLRGQYEQYF TGCGCCAGCAGCCTCAGGGGTCAGTACGAGCAGTACTTC
TRBJ1-2 TRBV6-5 . . CASRSREDYGYTF TGTGCCAGCAGGTCCCGGGAGGACTATGGCTACACCTTC
TRBJ1-3 TRBV7-2 . . CASSPLGGAGGNTIYF TGTGCCAGCAGCCCACTAGGGGGGGCAGGGGGAAACACCATATATTTT
TRBJ2-2 TRBV28 once . CASSLYGVAGPNTGELFF TGTGCCAGCAGCCTCTACGGGGTTGCAGGTCCTAACACCGGGGAGCTGTTTTTT
TRBJ1-1 TRBV6-1 once . CASSARQYLNTEAFF TGTGCCAGCAGTGCCCGACAGTACCTGAACACTGAAGCTTTCTTT
TRBJ1-1 TRBV4-2 once . CASSQDYSQAFF TGTGCCAGCAGCCAAGATTACAGCCAAGCTTTCTTT
TRBJ1-4 TRBV4-3 . TRBD1 CASSQDLGTGGREKLFF TGCGCCAGCAGCCAAGATTTAGGGACAGGGGGACGGGAAAAACTGTTTTTT
TRBJ2-2 TRBV28 once . CASSFVPNTGELFF TGTGCCAGCAGCTTCGTCCCTAACACCGGGGAGCTGTTTTTT
TRBJ1-2 TRBV7-9 . TRBD1 CASSLASTGWVHGYTF TGTGCCAGCAGCCTGGCCTCGACAGGGTGGGTTCATGGCTACACCTTC
TRBJ2-2 TRBV19 . . CASKIQRGSGELFF TGTGCCAGTAAAATTCAAAGGGGGAGCGGGGAGCTGTTTTTT
TRBJ2-3 TRBV11-2 . . CASSLVPLRSSTDTQYF TGTGCCAGCAGCTTAGTCCCTCTTCGGTCCAGCACAGATACGCAGTATTTT
TRBJ1-2 TRBV4-3 . TRBD1 CASSRKRTGANPNYGYTF TGCGCCAGCAGCCGAAAAAGGACAGGGGCCAACCCTAACTATGGCTACACCTTC
TRBJ1-5 TRBV28 . . CASSFGGRNRPQHF TGTGCCAGCAGTTTTGGTGGCCGCAATCGGCCCCAGCATTTT
TRBJ2-5 TRBV27 . TRBD2 CASRSLSGKIQETQYF TGTGCCAGCAGGAGCCTTAGCGGGAAAATACAAGAGACCCAGTACTTC
TRBJ2-1 TRBV27 . . CASSPRETNEQFF TGTGCCAGCAGCCCCCGGGAGACCAATGAGCAGTTCTTC
TRBJ2-3 TRBV20-1 once . CSASQDTQYF TGCAGTGCTAGTCAGGATACGCAGTATTTT
TRBJ2-2 TRBV5-1 . TRBD1 CASSSGTGGTGELFF TGCGCCAGCAGCTCTGGAACAGGGGGCACCGGGGAGCTGTTTTTT
TRBJ1-1 TRBV4-1 . . CASSQFQGNTEAFF TGCGCCAGCAGCCAATTCCAGGGGAACACTGAAGCTTTCTTT
TRBJ1-2 TRBV5-1 . TRBD1 CASSSEGTGRYGYTF TGCGCCAGCAGCTCAGAAGGGACAGGACGATATGGCTACACCTTC
TRBJ2-1 TRBV29-1 . TRBD1 CSIGTGSYNEQFF TGCAGCATCGGGACAGGGTCCTACAATGAGCAGTTCTTC
TRBJ1-1 TRBV5-4 . . CASSGGQTLGTEAFF TGTGCCAGCAGCGGAGGACAGACCCTCGGCACTGAAGCTTTCTTT
TRBJ1-1 TRBV4-3 . . CASSQDPIGENTEAFF TGCGCCAGCAGCCAAGATCCCATCGGGGAGAACACTGAAGCTTTCTTT
TRBJ1-1 TRBV6-5 . . CASREGLANTEAFF TGTGCCAGCAGGGAAGGACTAGCGAACACTGAAGCTTTCTTT
TRBJ2-1 TRBV7-6 . . CASSLQGRTNEQFF TGTGCCAGCAGCTTACAGGGTAGGACCAATGAGCAGTTCTTC
TRBJ2-7 TRBV5-1 . . CASSLTGVYEQYF TGCGCCAGCAGCTTGACCGGGGTGTACGAGCAGTACTTC
TRBJ1-5 TRBV9 . . CASSVDSGGQPQHF TGTGCCAGCAGCGTGGACAGCGGCGGACAGCCCCAGCATTTT
TRBJ2-7 TRBV6-6 . . CASSSAGGDTTYEQYF TGTGCCAGCAGCTCCGCCGGGGGTGATACCACCTACGAGCAGTACTTC
TRBJ1-1 TRBV28 . . CASSFYGGDLNTEAFF TGTGCCAGCAGTTTCTATGGGGGCGATCTGAACACTGAAGCTTTCTTT
TRBJ1-5 TRBV27 once . CASSLEGTANQPQHF TGTGCCAGCAGTTTAGAGGGTACGGCCAATCAGCCCCAGCATTTT
TRBJ1-4 TRBV20-1 . . CSARVRQALFF TGCAGTGCTAGAGTTCGACAGGCCCTGTTTTTT
TRBJ2-1 TRBV7-9 . TRBD2 CASTKGLAGYNEQFF TGTGCCAGCACTAAGGGACTAGCGGGATATAATGAGCAGTTCTTC
TRBJ2-1 TRBV7-2 . TRBD2 CASSSLAGGYNEQFF TGTGCCAGCAGTTCTCTAGCGGGGGGCTACAATGAGCAGTTCTTC
TRBJ2-1 TRBV2 once TRBD1 CASSRDSLGEQFF TGTGCCAGCAGTCGGGACAGCCTGGGGGAACAGTTCTTC
TRBJ1-4 TRBV30 . TRBD1 CAWTRQGTTTNEKLFF TGTGCCTGGACACGACAGGGGACCACAACTAATGAAAAACTGTTTTTT
TRBJ1-2 TRBV29-1 . . CSVEDPPPSNYGYTF TGCAGCGTTGAAGATCCCCCCCCGTCCAACTATGGCTACACCTTC
TRBJ1-5 TRBV11-2 . . CASSLERGNNQPQHF TGTGCCAGCAGCTTAGAGCGGGGGAATAATCAGCCCCAGCATTTT
TRBJ2-7 TRBV28 . . CASRPMTTNKPYEQYF TGTGCCAGCAGACCTATGACGACAAACAAACCATACGAGCAGTACTTC
TRBJ1-1 TRBV4-1 . . CASSQSDTEAFF TGCGCCAGCAGCCAATCGGACACTGAAGCTTTCTTT
TRBJ2-7 TRBV30 . . CAWVTLDTYEQYF TGTGCCTGGGTGACCCTTGACACCTACGAGCAGTACTTC
TRBJ2-5 TRBV2 . . CASKREPGTQYF TGTGCCAGCAAGAGGGAGCCTGGGACCCAGTACTTC
TRBJ1-5 TRBV4-3 . TRBD1 CASSQDDRGNQPQHF TGCGCCAGCAGCCAAGACGACAGGGGAAATCAGCCCCAGCATTTT
TRBJ2-3 TRBV9 . TRBD1 CASSVVGTGAITDTQYF TGTGCCAGCAGCGTAGTCGGGACAGGGGCAATAACAGATACGCAGTATTTT
TRBJ2-7 TRBV15 once TRBD2 CATSIRGTSGRSYEQYF TGTGCCACCAGCATACGGGGGACTAGCGGGAGATCCTACGAGCAGTACTTC
TRBJ1-4 TRBV5-5 . TRBD1 CASSQRLLQGDEKLFF TGTGCCAGCAGCCAAAGGCTGCTCCAGGGGGATGAAAAACTGTTTTTT
TRBJ2-3 TRBV5-1 . TRBD1 CASSFGQGRPDTQYF TGCGCCAGCAGCTTTGGACAGGGGAGGCCAGATACGCAGTATTTT
TRBJ1-5 TRBV6-5 few . CASSLSGGQPQHF TGTGCCAGCAGTCTTAGTGGAGGTCAGCCCCAGCATTTT
TRBJ2-1 TRBV19 many . CASRDYQDLYNEQFF TGTGCCAGTAGGGACTATCAAGACCTCTACAATGAGCAGTTCTTC
TRBJ1-1 TRBV6-1 . TRBD1 CASSGGTGSNHDLVTEAFF TGTGCCAGCAGTGGGGGGACAGGATCCAATCACGATTTGGTCACTGAAGCTTTCTTT